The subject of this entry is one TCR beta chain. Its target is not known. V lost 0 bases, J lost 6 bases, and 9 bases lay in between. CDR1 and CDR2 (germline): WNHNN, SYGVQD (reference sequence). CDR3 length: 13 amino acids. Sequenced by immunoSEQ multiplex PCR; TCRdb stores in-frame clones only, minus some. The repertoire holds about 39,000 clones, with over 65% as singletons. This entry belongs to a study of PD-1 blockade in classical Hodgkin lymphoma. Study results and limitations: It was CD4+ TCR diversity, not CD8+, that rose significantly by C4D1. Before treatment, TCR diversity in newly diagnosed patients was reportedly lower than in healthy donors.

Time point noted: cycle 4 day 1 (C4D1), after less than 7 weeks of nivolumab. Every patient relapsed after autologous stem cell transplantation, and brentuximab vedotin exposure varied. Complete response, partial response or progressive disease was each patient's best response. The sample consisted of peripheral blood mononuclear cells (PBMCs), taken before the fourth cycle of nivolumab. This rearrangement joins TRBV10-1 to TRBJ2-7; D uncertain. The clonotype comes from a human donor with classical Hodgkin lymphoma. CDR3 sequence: CASSESGLGEQYF. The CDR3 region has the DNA TGCGCCAGCAGTGAGTCAGGGTTGGGCGAGCAGTACTTC.